The rows below give T cell receptor beta chains drawn from one sample of a study of blood T cell repertoires in COVID-19. The repertoire was sequenced with immunoSEQ multiplex PCR; TCRdb's copy has only in-frame clones and lacks some. The sample yields about 130,000 clones, about 80% seen once. Sequencing was performed on peripheral blood. These receptors originate from a woman older than 75 with acute or convalescent COVID-19. CDR3s include the opening cysteine and the closing phenylalanine or tryptophan. A D gene is named only where the DNA matches it firmly. Rows may omit the clone size; those that give it use once, few, many or a size class.

V gene	D gene	J gene	clone size	CDR3 protein	CDR3 DNA
TRBV6-5	NA	TRBJ1-1	NA	CASSWTVSTEAFF	TGTGCCAGCAGTTGGACAGTAAGCACTGAAGCTTTCTTT
TRBV6-5	TRBD1	TRBJ1-2	NA	CASGTGGGYTF	TGTGCCAGCGGGACAGGGGGTGGCTACACCTTC
TRBV18	NA	TRBJ1-3	NA	CASSLSQFSGNTIYF	TGTGCCAGCTCACTTTCACAGTTCTCTGGAAACACCATATATTTT
TRBV2	NA	TRBJ2-5	NA	CASGDGNGETQYF	TGTGCCAGCGGAGACGGGAACGGAGAGACCCAGTACTTC
TRBV4-2	TRBD2	TRBJ2-3	NA	CASSQEVAGGQATQYF	TGTGCCAGCAGCCAAGAGGTCGCGGGGGGCCAAGCTACGCAGTATTTT
TRBV19	TRBD1	TRBJ1-5	NA	CASSTQGQGNQPQHF	TGTGCCAGTAGTACACAGGGACAGGGGAATCAGCCCCAGCATTTT
TRBV9	TRBD2	TRBJ2-5	once	CASSGTSGQETQYF	TGTGCCAGCAGCGGGACTAGCGGGCAAGAGACCCAGTACTTC
TRBV5-1	NA	TRBJ1-2	NA	CASSLATGEGYTF	TGCGCCAGCAGCTTGGCCACGGGGGAAGGCTACACCTTC
TRBV7-9	NA	TRBJ1-3	few	CASSSLPVRDRNTIYF	TGTGCCAGCAGCTCACTCCCAGTCCGGGACAGAAACACCATATATTTT
TRBV9	TRBD2	TRBJ2-3	few	CASSVVAGADTQYF	TGTGCCAGCAGCGTAGTAGCGGGAGCAGATACGCAGTATTTT
TRBV5-1	NA	TRBJ1-1	NA	CASSLEEAAEAFF	TGCGCCAGCAGCTTGGAGGAGGCGGCTGAAGCTTTCTTT
TRBV6-5	NA	TRBJ2-7	NA	CASSSRGNNEQYF	TGTGCCAGCAGCTCCAGGGGTAACAACGAGCAGTACTTC
TRBV30	NA	TRBJ2-3	NA	CAWSLPPGSDTQYF	TGTGCCTGGAGTTTACCTCCAGGGTCAGATACGCAGTATTTT
TRBV9	TRBD1	TRBJ1-5	NA	CASSVVRGPQGSNQPQHF	TGTGCCAGCAGCGTAGTCAGGGGGCCTCAGGGTAGCAATCAGCCCCAGCATTTT
TRBV7-9	TRBD1	TRBJ1-2	NA	CASSYYDRGSFDYTF	TGTGCCAGCAGCTATTACGACAGGGGAAGTTTTGACTACACCTTC
TRBV5-6	TRBD1	TRBJ1-1	NA	CASSLVDRGTEAFF	TGTGCCAGCAGCTTGGTCGACAGGGGAACTGAAGCTTTCTTT
TRBV5-1	TRBD1	TRBJ1-4	NA	CASSSNGQGNEKLFF	TGCGCCAGCAGCTCAAACGGACAGGGGAATGAAAAACTGTTTTTT